A selection of T cell receptor beta chains follows, all from one sample in a study of shared clonotypes between healthy human individuals. The protocol was immunoSEQ multiplex PCR, while the TCRdb copy is restricted to in-frame clones and leaves out a portion. The sample comprises about 1,900,000 clones, about 95% of which are singletons, and roughly 1% rests with the top ten. Source material: naive CD8+ T cells sorted from blood. The receptors here all came from a man aged 18 to 29 in good health. The CDR3 runs from the conserved cysteine through the conserved F or W. A D gene is named only where the DNA matches it firmly. Clone size is not always given. Where it is, it says once, few, many or a class for expanded clones.

j_call | v_call | clone_size | d_call | cdr3_nt | cdr3_aa
TRBJ2-7 | TRBV4-3 | few | . | TGCGCCAGCAGCCAAGATCGGACAGCCTACGAGCAGTACTTC | CASSQDRTAYEQYF
TRBJ2-2 | TRBV10-3 | . | TRBD2 | TGTGCCATCAGTGAGCCGGGACTAGCATCGACCGGGGAGCTGTTTTTT | CAISEPGLASTGELFF
TRBJ1-1 | TRBV6-5 | . | . | TGTGCCAGCAGTTACTCGGAGGGTTACACTGAAGCTTTCTTT | CASSYSEGYTEAFF
TRBJ2-7 | TRBV7-3 | . | . | TGTGCCAGCAGCTTAGGGGCAGGGGCCTACGAGCAGTACTTC | CASSLGAGAYEQYF
TRBJ2-7 | TRBV28 | . | . | TGTGCCAGCAGTTTAGTAGGTGGATCATCCTACGAGCAGTACTTC | CASSLVGGSSYEQYF
TRBJ2-3 | TRBV7-9 | . | TRBD2 | TGTGCCAGCAGCTTAGAAGCGGGAGGGAACACAGATACGCAGTATTTT | CASSLEAGGNTDTQYF
TRBJ2-2 | TRBV11-2 | . | TRBD1 | TGTGCCAGCAGCTTAGATCGTATGACAGGGCGGACCGGGGAGCTGTTTTTT | CASSLDRMTGRTGELFF
TRBJ2-7 | TRBV5-1 | . | . | TGCGCCAGCAGCTTGGCTCAGGGCTCCTCCTACGAGCAGTACTTC | CASSLAQGSSYEQYF
TRBJ1-2 | TRBV25-1 | once | . | TGTGCCAGCAGTGAACGGGGTCAAGGGAATGGCTACACCTTC | CASSERGQGNGYTF
TRBJ1-5 | TRBV27 | . | TRBD1 | TGTGCCAGCTCAACCCTCCGGGGACAGGGATTCAATCAGCCCCAGCATTTT | CASSTLRGQGFNQPQHF
TRBJ2-1 | TRBV9 | . | TRBD2 | TGTGCCAGCAGCGTAGGGACTAGCACTAGCCACTACAATGAGCAGTTCTTC | CASSVGTSTSHYNEQFF
TRBJ1-1 | TRBV5-4 | . | . | TGTGCCAGCAGCTTTTCCGTGGCGGCTATGAACACTGAAGCTTTCTTT | CASSFSVAAMNTEAFF
TRBJ1-4 | TRBV5-1 | . | . | TGCGCCAGCAGCCTACAGGGCCCTAATGAAAAACTGTTTTTT | CASSLQGPNEKLFF
TRBJ1-5 | TRBV5-8 | . | . | TGTGCCAGCAGCTTGGGGACAGATACTAGCAATCAGCCCCAGCATTTT | CASSLGTDTSNQPQHF
TRBJ1-2 | TRBV10-3 | . | . | TGTGCCATCAGTGAAGAGGCAGGGATGCACTATGGCTACACCTTC | CAISEEAGMHYGYTF
TRBJ2-7 | TRBV13 | . | . | TGTGCCAGCAGCCACCAGGGTTTCCCCTACGAGCAGTACTTC | CASSHQGFPYEQYF
TRBJ1-1 | TRBV27 | . | TRBD1 | TGTGCCAGCAGTATAATCAGGGGGCGTATGAACACTGAAGCTTTCTTT | CASSIIRGRMNTEAFF
TRBJ2-1 | TRBV30 | once | TRBD2 | TGTGCCTTGCGGGGACTAGCGGCCACACTCAGTGAGCAGTTCTTC | CALRGLAATLSEQFF
TRBJ2-5 | TRBV13 | . | TRBD2 | TGTGCCAGCAGCCTGCGGACTAGCGGGAGCCCCGTTGGAGAGACCCAGTACTTC | CASSLRTSGSPVGETQYF
TRBJ2-5 | TRBV4-1 | once | TRBD2 | TGCGCCAGCAGCCAAGAACTAGCGGGAGAGGGGTTCTCAGAGACCCAGTACTTC | CASSQELAGEGFSETQYF
TRBJ2-3 | TRBV10-2 | . | . | TGCGCCAGCATGTCAGGGCTGGCGCAGTATTTT | CASMSGLAQYF
TRBJ1-2 | TRBV28 | . | . | TGTGCCAGCAGTTTATGGGGGGCTAACTATGGCTACACCTTC | CASSLWGANYGYTF
TRBJ2-7 | TRBV19 | . | TRBD1 | TGTGCCAGTAGTCCGGGACAGAACTACGAGCAGTACTTC | CASSPGQNYEQYF
TRBJ2-3 | TRBV5-6 | . | . | TGTGCCAGCAGCTCTCGACAGTCTTGGGATACGCAGTATTTT | CASSSRQSWDTQYF
TRBJ1-2 | TRBV27 | once | . | TGTGCCAGCAGTTGGGACCCTAACTATGGCTACACCTTC | CASSWDPNYGYTF
TRBJ2-7 | TRBV19 | . | TRBD2 | TGTGCCAGTAGTCCGGGGACTAGCGAACCCTCCCCCTACGACGAGCAGTACTTC | CASSPGTSEPSPYDEQYF
TRBJ1-4 | TRBV19 | . | . | TGTGCCAGTAGTATCCCGGGGGATAATGAAAAACTGTTTTTT | CASSIPGDNEKLFF
TRBJ2-7 | TRBV5-1 | . | . | TGCGCCAGCAGCTTTGGGCCCGCCTACGAGCAGTACTTC | CASSFGPAYEQYF
TRBJ1-1 | TRBV28 | . | . | TGTGCCAGCAGTTCCCCCTCGGGGGCAGGGCAAGCTTTCTTT | CASSSPSGAGQAFF
TRBJ2-7 | TRBV2 | . | TRBD1 | TGTGCCAGCAGTGACCCTGGACAGGGCGACGAGCAGTACTTC | CASSDPGQGDEQYF
TRBJ1-3 | TRBV29-1 | . | . | TGCAGCGGGCTTTGCGGGGAAGAACCTGGAAACACCATATATTTT | CSGLCGEEPGNTIYF
TRBJ2-3 | TRBV6-5 | . | . | TGTGCCAGCACTTCTCTGTCGTCGGATACGCAGTATTTT | CASTSLSSDTQYF
TRBJ2-3 | TRBV27 | . | TRBD2 | TGTGCCAGCAGTCCGCCGACTAGCGGGAGTTTCGGGACAGATACGCAGTATTTT | CASSPPTSGSFGTDTQYF
TRBJ2-1 | TRBV6-1 | . | . | TGTGCCAGCAGTGGATCCAATGAGCAGTTCTTC | CASSGSNEQFF
TRBJ2-7 | TRBV5-4 | . | . | TGTGCCAGCAGCTCTGGCCGGGACTCTTCCTACGAGCAGTACTTC | CASSSGRDSSYEQYF
TRBJ2-7 | TRBV28 | . | . | TGTGCCAGCAGTTCCTCTCCAGAAGGTGGCGAGCAGTACTTC | CASSSSPEGGEQYF
TRBJ2-1 | TRBV6-5 | . | . | TGTGCCAGCAGAGATGGGGGGTTGAATGAGCAGTTCTTC | CASRDGGLNEQFF
TRBJ1-4 | TRBV11-2 | once | TRBD1 | TGTGCCAGCAGCATACCGACAGGGGGCAATGAAAAACTGTTTTTT | CASSIPTGGNEKLFF
TRBJ2-1 | TRBV5-4 | . | . | TGTGCCAGCAGCTTGTGGCGGCCAACCCCCAATGAGCAGTTCTTC | CASSLWRPTPNEQFF
TRBJ2-7 | TRBV4-3 | . | . | TGCGCCAGCAGCCAAGATCGATCGGGAGACTACCTATCCTACGAGCAGTACTTC | CASSQDRSGDYLSYEQYF
TRBJ2-7 | TRBV4-1 | . | . | TGCGCCAGCAGCCAAGCAGGTGGGGAGTACGAGCAGTACTTC | CASSQAGGEYEQYF
TRBJ2-1 | TRBV28 | . | TRBD2 | TGTGCCAGCACCTCCGGGACTAGCTGGAATGAGCAGTTCTTC | CASTSGTSWNEQFF